A single sample gave rise to the 3 T cell receptor beta chains below, sequenced in a study of identifying expanded T cells in peripheral blood. Only in-frame clones appear in the TCRdb table, and some are missing; sequencing was by immunoSEQ multiplex PCR. The sample includes 75,000 to 100,000 clones, about 88% of them seen just once. The sequencing input was blood. Receptors were obtained from a person between 18 and 69 years old in good health.

V is TRBV9 and J is TRBJ1-1; no firm D call. The CDR3 loop spans 15 amino acids. V lost 2 bases, J lost 4 bases, and 15 bases lay in between. Looked up from germline, CDR1 is SGDLS and CDR2 is YYNGEE. CDR3 region: CASSVEGRIGTEAFF. CDR3 DNA: TGTGCCAGCAGCGTCGAGGGCAGGATAGGCACTGAAGCTTTCTTT.

As to this clone: At the DNA level, this CDR3 is encoded by other sequences in the same sample as well. The CDR3, as DNA: TGTGCCAGCAGTCCGACGACTTCTCCCAAAAACATTCAGTACTTC. It translates to CASSPTTSPKNIQYF. The chain has TRBV27 and TRBJ2-4; unclear D gene. Trimming pared 5 bases from V and 2 bases from J, leaving 13 bases between. The CDR3 contains 15 residues. Germline V gene sequence: CDR1 MNHEY, CDR2 SMNVEV (reference sequence).

This sequence joins TRBV18 and TRBJ1-2; D might be TRBD1 (5 bases). Germline lookup yields CDR1 KGHSH and CDR2 LQKENI. The germline V and J ends were trimmed by 3 bases and 1 base, with 12 bases remaining between them. There are 15 residues in the CDR3. The CDR3 region has the DNA TGTGCCAGCTCACCGGGGCAGGCCAATAACTATGGCTACACCTTC. Translated: CASSPGQANNYGYTF. Together with reference TRBV18 and TRBJ1-2, the CDR3 gives the full variable domain: NAGVMQNPRHLVRRRGQEARLRCSPMKGHSHVYWYRQLPEEGLKFMVYLQKENIIDESGMPKERFSAEFPKEGPSILRIQQVVRGDSAAYFCASSPGQANNYGYTFGSGTRLTVV.